The TCR beta chain under discussion was sequenced for a study of early T cells in non-severe SARS-CoV-2 infection. Germline CDR1 is SGHAT and CDR2 is FQNNGV. The length of the CDR3 is 13 residues. The V end was cut by 0 bases, the J end by 8 bases, with 11 bases between. This clonotype has just a few counts. TCRdb processed the 5' RACE reads anew with MiXCR; each CDR3 protein has one entry. This sample has some 51,000 distinct CDR3 sequences, with about 15% found just once. The chain uses TRBV11-2 and TRBJ2-7; D not certain. This specimen consisted of whole blood, obtained at baseline. This TCR was recovered from an adult who was a healthcare worker with PCR-confirmed SARS-CoV-2 infection or an uninfected control (not recorded which). CDR3 protein: CASSLDIRVQQYF. The CDR3 region has the DNA TGTGCCAGCAGCTTAGATATAAGGGTTCAGCAGTACTTC.